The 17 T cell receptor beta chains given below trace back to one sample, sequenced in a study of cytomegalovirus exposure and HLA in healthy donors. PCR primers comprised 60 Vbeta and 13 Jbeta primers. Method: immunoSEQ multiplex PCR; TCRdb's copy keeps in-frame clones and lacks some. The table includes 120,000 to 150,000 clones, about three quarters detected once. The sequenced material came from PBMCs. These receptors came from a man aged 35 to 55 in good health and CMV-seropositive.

This CDR3 reads CASSVPLSYEQYF. The DNA of the CDR3 is TGTGCCAGCAGTGTCCCTCTAAGCTACGAGCAGTACTTC. J is TRBJ2-7 and V is TRBV28; D gene ambiguous. V was pared by 5 bases and J by 3 bases, with 11 bases between. CDR1 is MDHEN, CDR2 SYDVKM, per germline. The CDR3 has 13 residues.

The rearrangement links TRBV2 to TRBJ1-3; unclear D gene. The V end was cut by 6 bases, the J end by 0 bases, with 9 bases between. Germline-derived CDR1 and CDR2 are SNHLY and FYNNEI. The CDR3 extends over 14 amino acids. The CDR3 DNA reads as TGTGCCAGCAGGGAGGCCAGCTCTGGAAACACCATATATTTT. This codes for CASREASSGNTIYF.

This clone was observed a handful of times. CDR3 DNA: TGTGCCAGCAGTTACAAAGACAGAGGAAACACCATATATTTT. Translation gives CASSYKDRGNTIYF. The chain has TRBV6-5 and TRBJ1-3; D is perhaps TRBD1 (5 bases). Germline V gene data show CDR1 as MNHEY and CDR2 as SVGAGI. The length of the CDR3 is 14 residues. Trimming removed 2 bases at V and 4 bases at J, with 9 bases between.

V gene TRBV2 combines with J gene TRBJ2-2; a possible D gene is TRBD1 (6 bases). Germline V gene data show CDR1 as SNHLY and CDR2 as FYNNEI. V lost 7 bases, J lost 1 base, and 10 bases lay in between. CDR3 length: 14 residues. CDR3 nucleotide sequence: TGTGCCAGCACACGGACAGAGAACACCGGGGAGCTGTTTTTT. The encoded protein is CASTRTENTGELFF.

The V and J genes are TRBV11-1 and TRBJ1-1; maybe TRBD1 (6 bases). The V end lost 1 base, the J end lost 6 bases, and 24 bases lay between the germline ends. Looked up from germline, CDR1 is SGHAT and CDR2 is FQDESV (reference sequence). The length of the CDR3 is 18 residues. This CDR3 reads CASSLEGVTTGLKPEAFF. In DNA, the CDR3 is TGTGCCAGCAGCTTAGAAGGGGTTACGACAGGACTGAAACCTGAAGCTTTCTTT.

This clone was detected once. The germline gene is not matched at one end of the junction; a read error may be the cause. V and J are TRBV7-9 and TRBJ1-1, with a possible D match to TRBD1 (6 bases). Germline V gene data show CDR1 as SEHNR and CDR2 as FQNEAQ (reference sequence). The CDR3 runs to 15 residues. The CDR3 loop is CSSSPWTDPNTEAFF. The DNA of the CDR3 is TGTTCCAGCAGCCCGTGGACAGATCCGAACACTGAAGCTTTCTTT.

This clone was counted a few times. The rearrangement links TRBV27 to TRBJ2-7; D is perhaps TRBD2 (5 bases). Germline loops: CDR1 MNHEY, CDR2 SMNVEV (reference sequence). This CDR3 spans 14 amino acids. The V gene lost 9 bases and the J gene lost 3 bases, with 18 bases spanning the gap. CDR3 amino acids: CASRIRTGNYEQYF. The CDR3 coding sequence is TGTGCCAGTAGAATCCGGACGGGGAACTACGAGCAGTACTTC.

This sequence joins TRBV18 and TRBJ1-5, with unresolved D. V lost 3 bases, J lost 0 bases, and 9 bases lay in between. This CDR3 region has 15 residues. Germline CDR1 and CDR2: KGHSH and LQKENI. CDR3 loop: CASSPIENSNQPQHF. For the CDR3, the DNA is TGTGCCAGCTCACCGATAGAGAATAGCAATCAGCCCCAGCATTTT. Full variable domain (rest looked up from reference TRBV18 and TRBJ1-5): NAGVMQNPRHLVRRRGQEARLRCSPMKGHSHVYWYRQLPEEGLKFMVYLQKENIIDESGMPKERFSAEFPKEGPSILRIQQVVRGDSAAYFCASSPIENSNQPQHFGDGTRLSIL.

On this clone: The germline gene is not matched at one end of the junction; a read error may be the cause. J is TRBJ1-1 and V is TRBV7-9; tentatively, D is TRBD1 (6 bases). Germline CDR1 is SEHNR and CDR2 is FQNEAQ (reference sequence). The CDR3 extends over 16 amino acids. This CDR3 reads CSSSLALTKGGTEAFF. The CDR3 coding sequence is TGTTCCAGCAGCTTAGCGCTGACAAAAGGGGGCACTGAAGCTTTCTTT.

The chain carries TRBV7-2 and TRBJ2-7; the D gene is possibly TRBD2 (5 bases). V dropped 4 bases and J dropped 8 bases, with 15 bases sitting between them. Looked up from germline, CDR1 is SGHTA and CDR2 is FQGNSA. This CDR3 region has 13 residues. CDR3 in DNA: TGTGCCAGCAGCTCGTTACTTAGCGACCAGCAGTACTTC. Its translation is CASSSLLSDQQYF.

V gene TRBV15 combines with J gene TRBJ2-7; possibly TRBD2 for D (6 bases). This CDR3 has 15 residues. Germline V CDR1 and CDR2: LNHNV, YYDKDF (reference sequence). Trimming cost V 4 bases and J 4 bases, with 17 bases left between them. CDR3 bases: TGTGCCACCAGCAAAGGTGGGGGGAGTCAATACGAGCAGTACTTC. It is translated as CATSKGGGSQYEQYF.

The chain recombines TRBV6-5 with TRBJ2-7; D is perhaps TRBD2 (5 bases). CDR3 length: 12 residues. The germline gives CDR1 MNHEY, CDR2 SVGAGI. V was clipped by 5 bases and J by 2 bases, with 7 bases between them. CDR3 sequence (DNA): TGTGCCAGCAGTCCCGGGACCTACGAGCAGTACTTC. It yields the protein CASSPGTYEQYF.

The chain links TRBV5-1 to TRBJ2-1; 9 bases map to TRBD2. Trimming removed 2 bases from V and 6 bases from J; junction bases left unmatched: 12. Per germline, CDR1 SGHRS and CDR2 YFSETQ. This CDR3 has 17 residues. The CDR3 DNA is TGCGCCAGCAGCTTATATTCCCGGGGCGGGAGGGGCAATGAGCAGTTCTTC. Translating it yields CASSLYSRGGRGNEQFF.

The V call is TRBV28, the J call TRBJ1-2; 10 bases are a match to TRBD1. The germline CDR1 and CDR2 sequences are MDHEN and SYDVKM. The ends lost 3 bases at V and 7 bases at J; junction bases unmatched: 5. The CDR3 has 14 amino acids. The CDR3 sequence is CASSFGTGVGGYTF. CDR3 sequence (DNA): TGTGCCAGCAGTTTTGGGACAGGGGTGGGTGGCTACACCTTC.

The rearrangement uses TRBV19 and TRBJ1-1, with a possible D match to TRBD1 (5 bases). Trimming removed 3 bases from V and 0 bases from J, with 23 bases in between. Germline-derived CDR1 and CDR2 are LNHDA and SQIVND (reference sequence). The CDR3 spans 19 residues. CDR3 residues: CASSIDSWPQTPMNTEAFF. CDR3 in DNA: TGTGCCAGTAGTATCGACAGTTGGCCCCAAACCCCAATGAACACTGAAGCTTTCTTT.

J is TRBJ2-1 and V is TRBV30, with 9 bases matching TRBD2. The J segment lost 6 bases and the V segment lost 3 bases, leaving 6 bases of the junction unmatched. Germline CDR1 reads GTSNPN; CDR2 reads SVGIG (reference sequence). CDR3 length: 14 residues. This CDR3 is CAWRGWREGNEQFF. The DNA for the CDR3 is TGTGCCTGGAGGGGGTGGCGGGAGGGCAATGAGCAGTTCTTC.

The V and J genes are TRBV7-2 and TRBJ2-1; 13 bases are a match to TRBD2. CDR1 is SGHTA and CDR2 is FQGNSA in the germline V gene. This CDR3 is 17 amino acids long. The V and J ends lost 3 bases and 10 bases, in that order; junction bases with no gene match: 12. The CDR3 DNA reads TGTGCCAGCAGCTTCAGAGGAACTAGCGGGAGGGCAGGGGAGCAGTTCTTC. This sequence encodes CASSFRGTSGRAGEQFF.